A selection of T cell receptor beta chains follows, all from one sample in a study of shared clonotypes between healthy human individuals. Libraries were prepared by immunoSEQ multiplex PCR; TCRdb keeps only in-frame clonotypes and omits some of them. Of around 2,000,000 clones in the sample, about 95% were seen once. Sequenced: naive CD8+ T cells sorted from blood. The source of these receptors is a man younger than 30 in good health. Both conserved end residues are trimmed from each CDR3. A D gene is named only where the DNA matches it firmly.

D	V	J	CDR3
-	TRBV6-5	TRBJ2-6	ASSIGGTGANVLT
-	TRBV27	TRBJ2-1	ASSLWGPSSYNEQF
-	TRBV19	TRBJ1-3	ASSGEDGNTIY
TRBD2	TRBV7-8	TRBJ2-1	ASSLELAGANPEQF
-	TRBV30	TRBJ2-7	AWSSSVEKPSYEQY
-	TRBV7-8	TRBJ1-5	ASSLEGLSYQPQH
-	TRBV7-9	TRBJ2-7	ASTESGQGEQY
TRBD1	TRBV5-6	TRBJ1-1	ASSWGTVGFEAF
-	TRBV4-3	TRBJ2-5	ASSQDGAGEETQY
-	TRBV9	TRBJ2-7	ASSGEDPEQY